A selection of T cell receptor beta chains follows, all from one sample in a study of blood T cell repertoires in COVID-19. Measured with immunoSEQ multiplex PCR; TCRdb has only the in-frame clones, and not every one. Of around 300,000 clones in the sample, approximately 86% were seen once. The sequenced sample was peripheral blood. These receptors were collected from a young man with active or convalescent COVID-19. The CDR3 runs from the conserved cysteine through the conserved F or W. The D gene is left open where the match is weak. Some rows mark clone size as missing; the rest say once, few, many or name a class of expanded clone.

V gene: TRBV29-1; clone size: -; J gene: TRBJ1-2; D gene: TRBD1; CDR3 DNA: TGCAGCGTTCCCCGAGGGGGCAGAGACTATGGCTACACCTTC; CDR3 protein: CSVPRGGRDYGYTF
V gene: TRBV19; clone size: once; J gene: TRBJ1-2; D gene: TRBD1; CDR3 DNA: TGTGCCAGTATCATGGACAGGGATAGTGGTGGCTACACCTTC; CDR3 protein: CASIMDRDSGGYTF
V gene: TRBV19; clone size: once; J gene: TRBJ1-3; D gene: -; CDR3 DNA: TGTGCCAGTACCGCGGGTTGGGAGAGCTCTGGAAACACCATATATTTT; CDR3 protein: CASTAGWESSGNTIYF
V gene: TRBV10-3; clone size: -; J gene: TRBJ2-7; D gene: TRBD2; CDR3 DNA: TGTGCCATCAGTGCCGGGGGGGCATCCGAGCAGTACTTC; CDR3 protein: CAISAGGASEQYF
V gene: TRBV13; clone size: -; J gene: TRBJ2-1; D gene: -; CDR3 DNA: TGTGCCAGCAGCGCACTAGATGAGCAGTTCTTC; CDR3 protein: CASSALDEQFF
V gene: TRBV5-1; clone size: -; J gene: TRBJ1-1; D gene: TRBD1; CDR3 DNA: TGCGCCAGCAGCCGGACGACAGGGGCGGGGTGGGTTTTATCTGAAGCTTTCTTT; CDR3 protein: CASSRTTGAGWVLSEAFF
V gene: TRBV7-6; clone size: -; J gene: TRBJ1-1; D gene: TRBD1; CDR3 DNA: TGTGCCAGCAGCTTAATTTTTGACAGGGACGGCACTGAAGCTTTCTTT; CDR3 protein: CASSLIFDRDGTEAFF
V gene: TRBV5-1; clone size: -; J gene: TRBJ2-3; D gene: TRBD2; CDR3 DNA: TGCGCCAGCAGCTTGGTAGCTAGCGGGGTTTCAGATACGCAGTATTTT; CDR3 protein: CASSLVASGVSDTQYF
V gene: TRBV4-2; clone size: -; J gene: TRBJ2-5; D gene: TRBD1; CDR3 DNA: TGTGCCAGCAGCCAAGGAGAAGGGGGCGAGGAGACCCAGTACTTC; CDR3 protein: CASSQGEGGEETQYF
V gene: TRBV5-6; clone size: -; J gene: TRBJ1-1; D gene: -; CDR3 DNA: TGTGCCAGCAGCTTAGCCGGGACTCCGAACACTGAAGCTTTCTTT; CDR3 protein: CASSLAGTPNTEAFF
V gene: TRBV20-1; clone size: -; J gene: TRBJ2-6; D gene: TRBD1; CDR3 DNA: TGCAGTGCTAGTGACAGGGGGCCGTCCGGGGCCAACGTCCTGACTTTC; CDR3 protein: CSASDRGPSGANVLTF
V gene: TRBV18; clone size: -; J gene: TRBJ1-6; D gene: -; CDR3 DNA: TGTGCCAGCTCCTCGCTTGCAGGAACATATAATTCACCCCTCCACTTT; CDR3 protein: CASSSLAGTYNSPLHF
V gene: TRBV15; clone size: -; J gene: TRBJ2-7; D gene: -; CDR3 DNA: TGTGCCACCAGCGGGGGAAGGGGGTCCTACGAGCAGTACTTC; CDR3 protein: CATSGGRGSYEQYF
V gene: TRBV11-2; clone size: -; J gene: TRBJ2-5; D gene: TRBD2; CDR3 DNA: TGTGCCAGCAGCTTAGAGGCGGCGGGTTTCGGGGGGAGAGAGACCCAGTACTTC; CDR3 protein: CASSLEAAGFGGRETQYF
V gene: TRBV5-1; clone size: -; J gene: TRBJ2-1; D gene: TRBD1; CDR3 DNA: TGCGCCAGCAGCTCTCCACAGGGGTGGGATGAGCAGTTCTTC; CDR3 protein: CASSSPQGWDEQFF
V gene: TRBV19; clone size: once; J gene: TRBJ2-4; D gene: -; CDR3 DNA: TGTGCCAGTAGTATACCTAGAGGGATGTCGAGTTTAAACATTCAGTACTTC; CDR3 protein: CASSIPRGMSSLNIQYF
V gene: TRBV7-8; clone size: -; J gene: TRBJ2-3; D gene: TRBD2; CDR3 DNA: TGTGCCTCGGGGGAGCGGGGGGGCCTAACAGATACGCAGTATTTT; CDR3 protein: CASGERGGLTDTQYF
V gene: TRBV6-6; clone size: -; J gene: TRBJ1-3; D gene: -; CDR3 DNA: TGTGCCAGCAGTTACTCGGCCCTCTCTGGAAACACCATATATTTT; CDR3 protein: CASSYSALSGNTIYF
V gene: TRBV7-9; clone size: once; J gene: TRBJ1-2; D gene: TRBD1; CDR3 DNA: TGTGCCAGCAGCTTATCCTCCCCAGGGGGGACCAACTATGGCTACACCTTC; CDR3 protein: CASSLSSPGGTNYGYTF
V gene: TRBV7-2; clone size: -; J gene: TRBJ2-7; D gene: TRBD2; CDR3 DNA: TGTGCCAGCAGCTTAGATGGCGGGGGGTTCTCCTACGAGCAGTACTTC; CDR3 protein: CASSLDGGGFSYEQYF
V gene: TRBV19; clone size: -; J gene: TRBJ2-7; D gene: TRBD1; CDR3 DNA: TGTGCCAGTAGTATACCCCCCGCAGGGGGTCGCCGCGAGCAGTACTTC; CDR3 protein: CASSIPPAGGRREQYF
V gene: TRBV7-8; clone size: -; J gene: TRBJ1-2; D gene: -; CDR3 DNA: TGTGCCAGCAGCGGAAGGGAGGACACTAACTATGGCTACACCTTC; CDR3 protein: CASSGREDTNYGYTF
V gene: TRBV27; clone size: once; J gene: TRBJ2-1; D gene: TRBD1; CDR3 DNA: TGTGCCAGCAGTTTTCGAGGACAGGGGCTTACGGGGGAGCAGTTCTTC; CDR3 protein: CASSFRGQGLTGEQFF
V gene: TRBV18; clone size: -; J gene: TRBJ2-1; D gene: TRBD1; CDR3 DNA: TGTGCCAGCTCACCCCACCAGGGGGCAGAAAATGAGCAGTTCTTC; CDR3 protein: CASSPHQGAENEQFF
V gene: TRBV4-3; clone size: -; J gene: TRBJ2-1; D gene: -; CDR3 DNA: TGCGCCAGCAGCCAAGATCGGGACATCTACAATGAGCAGTTCTTC; CDR3 protein: CASSQDRDIYNEQFF
V gene: TRBV29-1; clone size: -; J gene: TRBJ1-2; D gene: TRBD1; CDR3 DNA: TGCAGCGTTCTTGACAGGGACGCAGACTTCTCCACCTTC; CDR3 protein: CSVLDRDADFSTF
V gene: TRBV18; clone size: -; J gene: TRBJ1-1; D gene: -; CDR3 DNA: TGTGCCAGCTCACAGCGATGGGGGGTTGACACTGAAGCTTTCTTT; CDR3 protein: CASSQRWGVDTEAFF
V gene: TRBV3-1/TRBV3-2; clone size: -; J gene: TRBJ1-3; D gene: TRBD1; CDR3 DNA: TGTGCCAGCAGCCAACGGGACAGGGGGAACTCTGGAAACACCATATATTTT; CDR3 protein: CASSQRDRGNSGNTIYF
V gene: TRBV6-5; clone size: -; J gene: TRBJ2-1; D gene: TRBD1; CDR3 DNA: TGTGCCAGCAGTAATACAGGGGCCCGAGGAGAGCAGTTCTTC; CDR3 protein: CASSNTGARGEQFF
V gene: TRBV5-1; clone size: -; J gene: TRBJ2-7; D gene: -; CDR3 DNA: TGCGCCAGCAGCGAGGACAGCCTTACCTACGAGCAGTACTTC; CDR3 protein: CASSEDSLTYEQYF
V gene: TRBV29-1; clone size: -; J gene: TRBJ1-4; D gene: -; CDR3 DNA: TGCAGCGTTGAAGAGTGGGCAGGGGAAGGCGAAAAACTGTTTTTT; CDR3 protein: CSVEEWAGEGEKLFF
V gene: TRBV13; clone size: once; J gene: TRBJ1-2; D gene: -; CDR3 DNA: TGTGCCAGCAGCTTATCGGGGGATGGCTACACCTTC; CDR3 protein: CASSLSGDGYTF
V gene: TRBV7-2; clone size: -; J gene: TRBJ1-6; D gene: -; CDR3 DNA: TGTGCCAGCAGCTTGGTGGGAACGGGGAATTCACCCCTCCACTTT; CDR3 protein: CASSLVGTGNSPLHF
V gene: TRBV19; clone size: once; J gene: TRBJ2-6; D gene: -; CDR3 DNA: TGTGCCAGTAGTATACGAGGGTTCTCTGGGGCCAACGTCCTGACTTTC; CDR3 protein: CASSIRGFSGANVLTF
V gene: TRBV15; clone size: -; J gene: TRBJ1-4; D gene: -; CDR3 DNA: TGTGCCACCAGGCAGGGTGAAAAACTGTTTTTT; CDR3 protein: CATRQGEKLFF
V gene: TRBV11-2; clone size: -; J gene: TRBJ2-1; D gene: TRBD1; CDR3 DNA: TGTGCCAGCAGCTTCGACAGGGGGTACAATGAGCAGTTCTTC; CDR3 protein: CASSFDRGYNEQFF
V gene: TRBV6-6; clone size: -; J gene: TRBJ2-1; D gene: -; CDR3 DNA: TGTGCCAGCAGTTACAGGGGAGGTGAGCAGTTCTTC; CDR3 protein: CASSYRGGEQFF
V gene: TRBV6-5; clone size: -; J gene: TRBJ1-5; D gene: -; CDR3 DNA: TGTGCCGGAGGGGACGGGAGCAATCAGCCCCAGCATTTT; CDR3 protein: CAGGDGSNQPQHF
V gene: TRBV5-6; clone size: -; J gene: TRBJ1-2; D gene: -; CDR3 DNA: TGTGCCAGCAGCTTAGGAGTTAACTATGGCTACACCTTC; CDR3 protein: CASSLGVNYGYTF
V gene: TRBV5-1; clone size: -; J gene: TRBJ2-2; D gene: TRBD2; CDR3 DNA: TGCGCCAGCAGCAGTCTAGGACTAGCGGGGCAGATTACCGGGGAGCTGTTTTTT; CDR3 protein: CASSSLGLAGQITGELFF
V gene: TRBV5-1; clone size: -; J gene: TRBJ2-2; D gene: TRBD1; CDR3 DNA: TGCGCCAGCAGCTGGCAGGGGGACAACACCGGGGAGCTGTTTTTT; CDR3 protein: CASSWQGDNTGELFF
V gene: TRBV9; clone size: once; J gene: TRBJ1-1; D gene: -; CDR3 DNA: TGTGCCAGCAGCCCCCCGCCCTCAGGAGGGACTGAAGCTTTCTTT; CDR3 protein: CASSPPPSGGTEAFF
V gene: TRBV6-5; clone size: few; J gene: TRBJ1-1; D gene: TRBD1; CDR3 DNA: TGTGCCAGCAGTCAGCTAGGGGGCGCAACTGAAGCTTTCTTT; CDR3 protein: CASSQLGGATEAFF
V gene: TRBV19; clone size: -; J gene: TRBJ1-4; D gene: TRBD1; CDR3 DNA: TGTGCCAGTAGTATCCTACGACAGGGCGAAGAAAAACTGTTTTTT; CDR3 protein: CASSILRQGEEKLFF
V gene: TRBV10-2; clone size: -; J gene: TRBJ2-6; D gene: TRBD1; CDR3 DNA: TGCGCCAGCAGTTCACAGGGGGCTGGGGCCAACGTCCTGACTTTC; CDR3 protein: CASSSQGAGANVLTF
V gene: TRBV7-3; clone size: -; J gene: TRBJ2-2; D gene: -; CDR3 DNA: TGTGCCAGCAGCACCCCCTCGGGCGGGGTCACCGGGGAGCTGTTTTTT; CDR3 protein: CASSTPSGGVTGELFF
V gene: TRBV14; clone size: -; J gene: TRBJ2-5; D gene: TRBD2; CDR3 DNA: TGTGCCAGCAGCCAAGCCATGGGGGGGTCAGAGACCCAGTACTTC; CDR3 protein: CASSQAMGGSETQYF
V gene: TRBV5-4; clone size: -; J gene: TRBJ2-1; D gene: TRBD2; CDR3 DNA: TGTGCCAGCAGCCCGACTAGCGGGGGGGCCCGTTACAATGAGCAGTTCTTC; CDR3 protein: CASSPTSGGARYNEQFF
V gene: TRBV24-1; clone size: -; J gene: TRBJ2-5; D gene: TRBD2; CDR3 DNA: TGTGCCCGAGCGGGACGGAGTGGGGAGACCCAGTACTTC; CDR3 protein: CARAGRSGETQYF
V gene: TRBV3-1/TRBV3-2; clone size: -; J gene: TRBJ2-7; D gene: -; CDR3 DNA: TGTGCCAGCAGCCCGGGAGTAGGGTACGAGCAGTACTTC; CDR3 protein: CASSPGVGYEQYF
V gene: TRBV7-9; clone size: -; J gene: TRBJ2-2; D gene: -; CDR3 DNA: TGTGCCACCCCCCTGGGGACAATTACGAACACCGGGGAGCTGTTTTTT; CDR3 protein: CATPLGTITNTGELFF